One sample yielded the 12 T cell receptor beta chains listed below, sequenced in a study of T cells in lung cancer brain metastases. The table came from immunoSEQ multiplex PCR; TCRdb's copy has only in-frame clones and leaves some out. The top ten hold roughly 7.2% of the sample, which has roughly 1,500 clones, about 86% seen once. Specimen: tumor tissue from the primary lung tumor. Receptors originate from a man in his 70s with non-small cell lung cancer.

The chain combines TRBV28 with TRBJ1-1, with a weak D call TRBD1 (5 bases). V lost 8 bases, J lost 6 bases, and 13 bases lay in between. CDR1 is MDHEN and CDR2 is SYDVKM in the germline V gene. The CDR3 length is 12 residues. The CDR3 DNA is TGTGCCAGCCTACGGGGCGGGCCTGAAGCTTTCTTT. As protein: CASLRGGPEAFF.

The chain has TRBV30 and TRBJ2-5; D possibly corresponds to TRBD2 (6 bases). Trimming removed 2 bases from V and 4 bases from J, with 17 bases in between. The CDR3 runs 15 residues. Germline V gives CDR1 GTSNPN, CDR2 SVGIG (reference sequence). The CDR3 DNA reads as TGTGCCTGGAGTCCGCGGTTCGGGAGAGGAGAGACCCAGTACTTC. Its translation is CAWSPRFGRGETQYF. Drawing the rest from reference TRBV30 and TRBJ2-5, the complete variable domain is SQTIHQWPATLVQPVGSPLSLECTVEGTSNPNLYWYRQAAGRGLQLLFYSVGIGQISSEVPQNLSASRPQDRQFILSSKKLLLSDSGFYLCAWSPRFGRGETQYFGPGTRLLVL.

In regard to this clone: One end of the junction is discordant with germline, which a read error may explain. V gene TRBV18 combines with J gene TRBJ1-5; maybe TRBD1 (6 bases). The CDR3 length is 15 residues. Looked up from germline, CDR1 is KGHSH and CDR2 is LQKENI. CDR3 sequence reads: CANSGIGQLYQPQHF. DNA of the CDR3: TGTGCCAACTCAGGCATCGGACAGCTCTACCAGCCCCAGCATTTT.

The rearrangement links TRBV18 to TRBJ1-2; weak D call: TRBD1 (5 bases). With 3 bases removed from V and 5 bases from J, the gap between germline ends came to 13 bases. The CDR3 is 14 residues long. The V gene's germline CDR1 is KGHSH and CDR2 LQKENI. The CDR3 coding sequence is TGTGCCAGCTCACCTACAGGATCCAATTATGGCTACACCTTC. It encodes CASSPTGSNYGYTF.

The CDR3 is CASSLAGGVNNEQFF. The DNA for the CDR3 is TGTGCCAGTAGTTTAGCGGGAGGGGTTAACAATGAGCAGTTCTTC. The chain joins TRBV19 to TRBJ2-1; 11 bases agree with TRBD2. The CDR3 has 15 residues. Germline V gene lookup returns CDR1 LNHDA and CDR2 SQIVND (reference sequence). The J segment lost 5 bases and the V segment lost 5 bases, leaving 5 bases of the junction unmatched.

The J gene is TRBJ2-4, the V gene TRBV6-5; no firm D call. CDR1 and CDR2 from the germline V gene are MNHEY and SVGAGI. This CDR3 comprises 13 residues. V was trimmed by 0 bases and J by 2 bases, leaving 2 bases between them. The CDR3, as DNA: TGTGCCAGCAGTTACTCGACCAAAAACATTCAGTACTTC. This translates into CASSYSTKNIQYF.

The chain carries TRBV7-3 and TRBJ2-1; D not resolved. CDR3 length equals 15 residues. Germline lookup yields CDR1 SGHTA and CDR2 FQGTGA. Trimming left V 5 bases short and J 7 bases short, with 18 bases between. CDR3 region: CASSPAGFGENEQFF. The CDR3 DNA reads as TGTGCCAGCAGCCCCGCCGGGTTTGGCGAGAATGAGCAGTTCTTC.

The chain employs TRBV7-8 and TRBJ1-5; no clear D gene. V lost 5 bases and J lost 1, with 6 bases in between. The CDR3 extends over 13 amino acids. From germline, CDR1 is SGHVS and CDR2 FQNEAQ. The CDR3 loop reads CASSRRSNQPQHF. CDR3 sequence (DNA): TGTGCCAGCAGCCGACGGAGCAATCAGCCCCAGCATTTT. Together with reference TRBV7-8 and TRBJ1-5, the CDR3 gives the full variable domain: GAGVSQSPRYKVAKRGQDVALRCDPISGHVSLFWYQQALGQGPEFLTYFQNEAQLDKSGLPSDRFFAERPEGSVSTLKIQRTQQEDSAVYLCASSRRSNQPQHFGDGTRLSIL.

The chain is built from TRBV19 and TRBJ2-1, with 8 bases fitting TRBD2. This CDR3 is 15 amino acids long. The germline V gene encodes CDR1 LNHDA and CDR2 SQIVND (reference sequence). V dropped 6 bases and J dropped 5; count of bases not matched to a gene: 9. CDR3 amino acids: CASRRRLREDNEQFF. The CDR3 DNA is TGTGCCAGTAGAAGGAGACTGCGGGAGGACAATGAGCAGTTCTTC.

The chain employs TRBV28 and TRBJ2-7, with 8 bases aligning to TRBD1. The CDR3 is 14 residues long. Germline V gene sequence: CDR1 MDHEN, CDR2 SYDVKM. Germline trimming cut 2 bases from V and 7 bases from J; bases unmatched to any gene: 7. CDR3 sequence (DNA): TGTGCCAGCAGTTTACAGACAGGGGCTCGGGAGCAGTACTTC. Its protein product is CASSLQTGAREQYF.

This chain uses TRBV7-9 with TRBJ2-3; D uncertain. The germline V gene encodes CDR1 SEHNR and CDR2 FQNEAQ (reference sequence). The V end lost 4 bases, the J end lost 2 bases, and 7 bases lay between the germline ends. The CDR3 contains 13 residues. The chain's CDR3 is CASSSFSTDTQYF. CDR3 nucleotide sequence: TGTGCCAGCAGCTCATTCTCCACAGATACGCAGTATTTT.

The V gene is TRBV4-3, the J gene TRBJ2-1, with 12 bases fitting TRBD2. The CDR3 sequence is 17 residues long. With 0 bases clipped from V and 8 bases from J, the junction kept 8 bases outside the gene matches. CDR1 and CDR2 from the germline V gene are LGHNA and YSLEER. The CDR3 loop reads CASSQDPGLAGMDEQFF. CDR3 coding DNA: TGCGCCAGCAGCCAAGACCCCGGACTAGCGGGAATGGATGAGCAGTTCTTC.